This TCR beta chain is drawn from a study of regulatory T cells in long-lasting Graves disease. For TCR beta, libraries came from iRepertoire HTBI primers and Arm-PCR of CDR3 regions. In TCRdb, the multiplex PCR reads were re-called with MiXCR into one record per CDR3 protein. The sample contains about 470,000 distinct CDR3 sequences, about 17% of which appear only once. This clonotype was recorded at least ten times. The target antigen is unknown. Sample time point: newly diagnosed GD, antithyroid drugs for less than 3 months. PBMC-derived RNA was used for the TCR library. Whole-study results and caveats: With persistent disease, TRBV28, TRBJ1-2 and TRBJ2-5 were the favored segments. Patients with persistent Graves' had lower TCR diversity than newly diagnosed patients.

Germline assignment: CDR1 GTSNPN and CDR2 SVGIG (reference sequence). CDR3 length: 15 amino acids. The ends lost 3 bases at V and 5 bases at J; junction bases unmatched: 8. These same records also appear under a second study, on T cells in Graves' hyperthyroidism and ophthalmopathy. This second report adds: The study defined stable Graves' hyperthyroidism as no ophthalmopathy progression within 18 months.

The genes are TRBV30 and TRBJ2-1; 9 nucleotides agree with TRBD2. The sample was peripheral blood mononuclear cells (PBMCs), taken at new diagnosis, from a patient treated with antithyroid drugs. This TCR came from a man aged 40-49 years with Graves disease. CDR3: CAWSTESGRNNEQFF. CDR3 nucleotides: TGTGCCTGGAGCACAGAAAGCGGGAGGAACAATGAGCAGTTCTTC.